A selection of T cell receptor beta chains follows, all from one sample in a study of post-analysis software for immune sequencing data. TCRdb passed the PCR reads through MiXCR, listing each CDR3 protein once. The sample records 500,000 to 600,000 distinct CDR3 sequences, about 40% being singletons. Specimen: blood. The receptors come from a girl between 10 and 17 years old with multiple sclerosis. Both conserved end residues are part of each CDR3. D genes are given only for firm matches. Not every row has a clone size; where given, it reads once, few, many or a size class.

clone size,J gene,V gene,D gene,CDR3 protein,CDR3 DNA
NA,TRBJ2-3,TRBV20-1,NA,CSASKGITDTQYF,TGCAGTGCTAGTAAGGGGATCACAGATACGCAGTATTTT
few,TRBJ2-7,TRBV20-1,TRBD1,CSATTDRGKGYEQYF,TGCAGTGCTACCACCGACAGGGGAAAGGGCTACGAGCAGTACTTC
NA,TRBJ1-1,TRBV3-1,TRBD1,CASSKRGRGDTEAFF,TGTGCCAGCAGCAAAAGGGGCAGGGGGGACACTGAAGCTTTCTTT
NA,TRBJ2-3,TRBV29-1,NA,CSVEEYLRSTDTQYF,TGCAGCGTTGAAGAGTACTTGAGAAGCACAGATACGCAGTATTTT
NA,TRBJ2-7,TRBV6-5,TRBD1,CASRIGQGSYEQYF,TGTGCCAGCAGAATTGGACAGGGCTCCTACGAGCAGTACTTC
NA,TRBJ1-4,TRBV20-1,TRBD1,CSASMRQGDEKLFF,TGCAGTGCTAGTATGAGACAGGGCGACGAAAAGCTGTTTTTT
NA,TRBJ2-1,TRBV13,TRBD2,CASSTAGGLAYEQFF,TGTGCCAGCAGCACCGCGGGAGGACTAGCCTACGAGCAGTTCTTC
few,TRBJ2-1,TRBV12-3/TRBV12-4,TRBD2,CASSSASGSSYNEQFF,TGTGCCAGCAGCTCCGCTAGCGGGAGCTCCTACAATGAGCAGTTCTTC
few,TRBJ2-1,TRBV4-1,TRBD1,CASSSPLTGVGDEQFF,TGCGCCAGCAGCTCGCCATTGACAGGGGTTGGCGATGAGCAGTTCTTC
few,TRBJ1-2,TRBV12-3/TRBV12-4,NA,CASSLRRADYGYTF,TGTGCCAGCAGTTTACGCAGGGCGGACTATGGCTACACCTTC
few,TRBJ2-1,TRBV11-2,TRBD2,CASRRRGDNEQFF,TGTGCCAGCCGGCGGCGGGGGGACAATGAGCAGTTCTTC
NA,TRBJ2-1,TRBV12-3/TRBV12-4,NA,CASSALRLGNEQFF,TGTGCCAGCAGTGCCCTACGACTAGGCAATGAGCAGTTCTTC
NA,TRBJ2-7,TRBV11-3,TRBD2,CASSPGGSGGYEQYF,TGTGCCAGCAGCCCCGGAGGTAGCGGGGGCTACGAGCAGTACTTC
NA,TRBJ2-3,TRBV5-1,TRBD1,CASETRTGGKDTQYF,TGCGCCAGCGAAACTAGGACAGGGGGCAAGGATACGCAGTATTTT
NA,TRBJ2-7,TRBV12-3/TRBV12-4,NA,CASSLSWQIYEQYF,TGTGCCAGCAGTTTATCGTGGCAGATTTACGAGCAGTACTTC
NA,TRBJ2-5,TRBV5-5,NA,CASSSSPGPRAETQYF,TGTGCCAGCAGCTCCTCACCAGGGCCGAGGGCAGAGACCCAGTACTTC
NA,TRBJ2-7,TRBV5-1,NA,CASSVAGTENYEQYF,TGCGCCAGCAGCGTCGCCGGGACCGAAAATTACGAGCAGTACTTC
NA,TRBJ2-7,TRBV12-3/TRBV12-4,NA,CASRDSRLDEQYF,TGTGCCAGCAGGGACAGCCGGTTGGACGAGCAGTACTTC
few,TRBJ1-1,TRBV15,NA,CATSIQSEAFF,TGTGCCACCAGCATTCAGTCTGAAGCTTTCTTT
NA,TRBJ2-5,TRBV10-1,TRBD2,CASSGTAGEQYF,TGCGCCAGCAGTGGGACAGCGGGAGAGCAGTACTTC
NA,TRBJ2-7,TRBV12-3/TRBV12-4,TRBD1,CASSGIRGPGPYEQYF,TGTGCCAGCAGCGGTATAAGGGGGCCAGGACCCTACGAGCAGTACTTC
few,TRBJ1-1,TRBV4-1,NA,CASSQFLGRTEAFF,TGCGCCAGCAGCCAGTTCTTAGGAAGGACTGAAGCTTTCTTT
NA,TRBJ2-7,TRBV5-6,TRBD2,CASSLGAGGSNEQYF,TGTGCCAGCAGCTTGGGAGCGGGAGGGTCCAACGAGCAGTACTTC
NA,TRBJ2-7,TRBV5-6,NA,CASSPVRDSQTEQYF,TGTGCCAGCAGCCCGGTACGGGACTCCCAGACCGAGCAGTACTTC
few,TRBJ1-2,TRBV11-3,NA,CAGWDDRSGYTF,TGTGCCGGTTGGGATGATCGGTCTGGCTACACCTTC
NA,TRBJ1-1,TRBV3-1,NA,CASSPLGGGGTEAFF,TGTGCCAGCAGCCCCCTAGGCGGAGGGGGGACTGAAGCTTTCTTT
NA,TRBJ2-7,TRBV4-1,NA,CASSQGPKTYEQYF,TGCGCCAGCAGCCAAGGGCCGAAAACCTACGAGCAGTACTTC
NA,TRBJ1-1,TRBV12-3/TRBV12-4,NA,CASSPRGDHTEAFF,TGTGCCAGCAGTCCCCGAGGGGACCACACTGAAGCTTTCTTT
few,TRBJ2-7,TRBV5-1,NA,CASSHDSGIGEQYF,TGCGCCAGCAGCCACGACTCGGGGATAGGCGAGCAGTACTTC
NA,TRBJ1-5,TRBV7-2,NA,CASSLYNQPQHF,TGTGCCAGCAGCCTTTATAATCAGCCCCAGCATTTT
few,TRBJ2-7,TRBV6-1,TRBD1,CASRQGVYEQYF,TGTGCCAGTCGTCAGGGGGTCTACGAGCAGTACTTC
NA,TRBJ2-7,TRBV4-1,NA,CASSESLGRTQEQYF,TGCGCCAGCAGCGAAAGTTTGGGCAGGACACAGGAGCAGTACTTC
NA,TRBJ2-3,TRBV29-1,NA,CSVETSTQYF,TGCAGCGTTGAGACTTCCACGCAGTATTTT
NA,TRBJ1-1,TRBV6-5,NA,CASRIWGNTEAFF,TGTGCCAGCAGGATTTGGGGGAACACTGAAGCTTTCTTT
few,TRBJ2-3,TRBV5-1,NA,CASSLPRQGTDTQYF,TGCGCCAGCAGCTTGCCCCGTCAGGGCACAGATACGCAGTATTTT
few,TRBJ2-4,TRBV12-3/TRBV12-4,NA,CASSPARGAKNIQYF,TGTGCCAGCAGCCCCGCCCGGGGAGCCAAAAACATTCAGTATTTC
few,TRBJ2-5,TRBV13,NA,CASSLIRLGGGETQYF,TGTGCCAGCAGCCTAATCCGATTGGGGGGAGGAGAGACCCAGTACTTC
NA,TRBJ2-5,TRBV20-1,NA,CSARTAVHQETQYF,TGCAGTGCTAGAACGGCGGTCCACCAAGAGACCCAGTACTTC
once,TRBJ1-1,TRBV12-3/TRBV12-4,NA,CASSLGWMNTEAFF,TGTGCCAGCAGTTTGGGTTGGATGAACACTGAAGCTTTCTTT
NA,TRBJ2-4,TRBV2,NA,CASSAENIQYF,TGTGCCAGCAGCGCGGAAAACATTCAGTACTTC
NA,TRBJ2-2,TRBV12-3/TRBV12-4,NA,CASTRGYTGELFF,TGTGCCAGCACCAGGGGATACACCGGGGAGCTGTTTTTT
few,TRBJ2-7,TRBV5-1,TRBD2,CASSLGREGIDEQYF,TGCGCCAGCAGCTTGGGTCGGGAGGGAATTGACGAGCAGTACTTC
few,TRBJ2-7,TRBV12-3/TRBV12-4,NA,CASSLPPRDEQYF,TGTGCCAGCAGTTTACCCCCGAGGGACGAGCAGTACTTC
NA,TRBJ2-6,TRBV7-9,NA,CASSPPGPLSGANVLTF,TGTGCCAGCAGCCCCCCCGGCCCCCTCTCTGGGGCCAACGTCCTGACTTTC
NA,TRBJ1-1,TRBV5-1,TRBD1,CASSSGQGDTEAFF,TGCGCCAGCAGCTCCGGACAGGGGGACACTGAAGCTTTCTTT
NA,TRBJ2-1,TRBV3-1,TRBD1,CASRLQGADEQFF,TGTGCCAGCAGATTACAGGGGGCGGATGAGCAGTTCTTC
NA,TRBJ1-1,TRBV7-9,TRBD1,CASSLVQQGGAFF,TGTGCCAGCAGCTTAGTCCAACAGGGGGGCGCTTTCTTT
NA,TRBJ1-2,TRBV5-5,TRBD1,CASSSSDRGRVNYGYTF,TGTGCCAGCAGCTCCTCGGACAGGGGGCGCGTTAACTATGGCTACACCTTC
NA,TRBJ1-5,TRBV7-2,TRBD1,CASSVQGSNQPQHF,TGTGCCAGCAGCGTACAGGGGAGCAATCAGCCCCAGCATTTT
NA,TRBJ1-5,TRBV7-2,NA,CASSLGGRGVPNQPQHF,TGTGCCAGCAGCTTAGGGGGAAGAGGGGTCCCCAATCAGCCCCAGCATTTT
NA,TRBJ1-1,TRBV12-3/TRBV12-4,NA,CASRDPGRRNTEAFF,TGTGCCAGCAGAGATCCGGGACGCCGGAACACTGAAGCTTTCTTT
NA,TRBJ1-1,TRBV7-6,TRBD1,CASSQGGGLSTEAFF,TGTGCCAGCAGCCAGGGGGGGGGATTGAGCACTGAAGCTTTCTTT
NA,TRBJ2-5,TRBV12-3/TRBV12-4,TRBD1,CASSRQGEETQYF,TGTGCCAGCAGCCGACAGGGGGAGGAGACCCAGTACTTC
once,TRBJ2-6,TRBV12-3/TRBV12-4,NA,CASGQSSGANVLTF,TGTGCCAGTGGACAGTCATCTGGGGCCAACGTCCTGACTTTC
NA,TRBJ2-3,TRBV10-3,TRBD2,CAISEGLAAYTDTQYF,TGTGCCATCAGTGAGGGACTAGCGGCTTACACAGATACGCAGTATTTT
NA,TRBJ1-1,TRBV6-4,NA,CASSDGRNTEAFF,TGTGCCAGCAGTGACGGTAGGAACACTGAAGCTTTCTTT
few,TRBJ2-7,TRBV12-3/TRBV12-4,TRBD2,CASSFVTSGSYEQYF,TGTGCCAGCAGTTTTGTGACTAGCGGTTCCTACGAGCAGTACTTC
NA,TRBJ2-5,TRBV5-1,NA,CASERGEGETQYF,TGCGCCAGCGAAAGGGGGGAAGGGGAGACCCAGTACTTC
NA,TRBJ1-5,TRBV12-3/TRBV12-4,NA,CASSSPRRPQHF,TGTGCCAGCAGTTCCCCAAGGAGGCCCCAGCATTTT